A single sample is the source of the 18 T cell receptor beta chains below, sequenced in a study of CD4+ T cells in melanoma (dated by TCRdb to 2022 to 2024). The method behind the library was the immunoSEQ multiplex PCR assay. This is the immuneACCESS table as TCRdb keeps it, with only in-frame sequences that have V and J called. A part of the clones is gone; compared with another copy, unresolved V genes explain less than half, and the rest is unexplained. The sample data list 18,000 or so clones, and 81% of these were observed just once. The ten biggest clones cover about 5% of the sample. Sequenced material: cells from a culture (not recorded whether cultured in vitro). The receptor set was obtained from a human donor with melanoma.

The chain employs TRBV7-2 and TRBJ2-7, with D maybe TRBD1 (6 bases). The V and J ends lost 2 bases and 13 bases respectively, with 15 bases between them. The CDR3 runs 12 residues. Germline assignment: CDR1 SGHTA and CDR2 FQGNSA. The CDR3 coding sequence is TGTGCCAGCAGCTTAAATAGACAGGAGTCATACTTC. Its translation is CASSLNRQESYF.

This clone was detected only once. J is TRBJ2-3 and V is TRBV13; TRBD1 matches 10 bases. Germline lookup yields CDR1 PRHDT and CDR2 FYEKMQ (reference sequence). The CDR3 is made up of 16 amino acids. Losses at the gene ends were 2 bases for V and 2 bases for J; bases not matched to a gene: 4. CDR3 DNA: TGTGCCAGCAGCTTACGACAGGGGGCGATCACAGATACGCAGTATTTT. Translating it yields CASSLRQGAITDTQYF.

This clone came up a few times. The chain joins TRBV6-5 to TRBJ1-5; D possibly corresponds to TRBD1 (6 bases). CDR1 and CDR2 from the germline V gene are MNHEY and SVGAGI. CDR3 length: 14 residues. The V and J ends lost 10 bases and 7 bases respectively, with 20 bases between them. DNA for the CDR3: TGTGCCACCCGAAAGATGGGGGCCTTGCAGCCCCAGCATTTT. Protein product: CATRKMGALQPQHF.

The count of this clone is one. The CDR3 spells CASSFTSGGDRETQYF. The CDR3 coding sequence is TGTGCCAGCAGCTTTACAAGCGGGGGGGATCGAGAGACCCAGTACTTC. The chain couples TRBV13 to TRBJ2-5; 10 positions agree with TRBD2. Germline values: CDR1 PRHDT, CDR2 FYEKMQ (reference sequence). Germline trimming cut 3 bases from V and 4 bases from J; bases unmatched to any gene: 8. This CDR3 comprises 16 residues. The variable domain in full, with the rest retrieved from reference TRBV13 and TRBJ2-5, is AAGVIQSPRHLIKEKRETATLKCYPIPRHDTVYWYQQGPGQDPQFLISFYEKMQSDKGSIPDRFSAQQFSDYHSELNMSSLELGDSALYFCASSFTSGGDRETQYFGPGTRLLVL.

This clone came up once. The chain links TRBV19 to TRBJ2-5; 7 bases are a match to TRBD2. The V gene's germline CDR1 is LNHDA and CDR2 SQIVND (reference sequence). CDR3 length: 11 amino acids. Losses at the gene ends were 8 bases for V and 5 bases for J; bases not matched to a gene: 2. CDR3 DNA sequence: TGTGCCAGTGGGGGAGGGGAGACCCAGTACTTC. It encodes CASGGGETQYF.

The chain recombines TRBV5-1 with TRBJ2-7, with 12 bases identical to TRBD2. V was pared by 0 bases and J by 5 bases, with 6 bases of the junction left unmatched. The CDR3 length is 16 residues. Per the germline V gene, CDR1 is SGHRS and CDR2 is YFSETQ. In nucleotides, the CDR3 is TGCGCCAGCAGCTTGGCTACTAGCGGGGGGACCCACGAGCAGTACTTC. Translation: CASSLATSGGTHEQYF.

On this clone: Sequence at one end of the junction differs from germline and may be a read error. The chain combines TRBV7-9 with TRBJ2-3; weak D call: TRBD1 (6 bases). CDR3 length: 15 residues. Germline lookup yields CDR1 SEHNR and CDR2 FQNEAQ (reference sequence). CDR3 sequence reads: CASSLSWGPTNTQYF. The CDR3 DNA is TGTGCCAGCAGCTTATCCTGGGGGCCCACAAATACGCAGTATTTT.

V is TRBV6-6 and J is TRBJ1-4, with a tentative D call TRBD1 (5 bases). The ends were cut back, 7 bases at V and 5 bases at J, with 11 bases in the middle. CDR1 and CDR2 (germline): MNHNY, SVGAGI (reference sequence). The CDR3 extends over 13 amino acids. The CDR3 loop is CASTRAQNEKLFF. For the CDR3, the DNA is TGTGCCAGCACCAGGGCCCAAAATGAAAAACTGTTTTTT.

This rearrangement joins TRBV5-4 to TRBJ2-3; 12 bases match TRBD2. Germline trimming cut 0 bases from V and 2 bases from J; bases unmatched to any gene: 7. CDR1 SGHNT and CDR2 YYREEE come from the germline V gene (reference sequence). The CDR3 sequence is 18 residues long. The CDR3 DNA reads TGTGCCAGCAGCTTGGAGCCTCTAGCGGGGGGGCCCACAGATACGCAGTATTTT. The encoded protein is CASSLEPLAGGPTDTQYF.

V and J are TRBV7-2 and TRBJ2-6, with D hard to call. There are 15 residues in the CDR3. V was cut by 6 bases and J by 0 bases, with 9 bases left in between. Per the germline V gene, CDR1 is SGHTA and CDR2 is FQGNSA. The CDR3, as DNA: TGTGCCAGCAGTTTTAGGCCCTCTGGGGCCAACGTCCTGACTTTC. This gives the protein CASSFRPSGANVLTF.

This chain connects TRBV6-6 to TRBJ2-6; no clear D. Per the germline V gene, CDR1 is MNHNY and CDR2 is SVGAGI (reference sequence). This CDR3 has 15 residues. Trimming cost V 0 bases and J 0 bases, with 3 bases left between them. CDR3 loop: CASSYSPSGANVLTF. In nucleotides, the CDR3 is TGTGCCAGCAGTTACTCCCCCTCTGGGGCCAACGTCCTGACTTTC.

J is TRBJ2-1 and V is TRBV18; 8 bases align to TRBD1. Trimming at V came to 4 bases and at J to 12 bases, leaving 17 bases not matched to a gene. The CDR3 totals 16 residues. Germline V CDR1 and CDR2: KGHSH, LQKENI. CDR3 protein: CASSQTSGTGFITQFF. The CDR3 bases are TGTGCCAGCTCACAAACTTCCGGGACAGGTTTTATTACGCAGTTCTTC.

V gene TRBV30 combines with J gene TRBJ1-3, with D tentatively TRBD1 (6 bases). Per the germline V gene, CDR1 is GTSNPN and CDR2 is SVGIG (reference sequence). Trimming shortened V by 4 bases and J by 5 bases, and 18 bases separated the two germline ends. The CDR3 consists of 15 residues. This CDR3 is CAWTLDGTSRNTIYF. The CDR3 DNA is TGTGCCTGGACCTTAGATGGGACATCGCGAAACACCATATATTTT.

The CDR3, as DNA: TGCAGCGCAGGACTCAGGGGGGGCGATACGCAGTATTTT. This gives the protein CSAGLRGGDTQYF. The chain recombines TRBV29-1 with TRBJ2-3; D possibly uses TRBD1 or TRBD2 (7 bases each). CDR1 is SQVTM and CDR2 is ANQGSEA in the germline V gene. The CDR3 extends over 13 amino acids. With 7 bases removed from V and 6 bases from J, the gap between germline ends came to 17 bases.

The chain uses TRBV5-1 and TRBJ1-4; 7 nucleotides line up with TRBD1. The ends lost 4 bases at V and 5 bases at J; junction bases unmatched: 5. Germline V gene lookup returns CDR1 SGHRS and CDR2 YFSETQ. This CDR3 is built from 14 residues. The chain's CDR3 is CASSTGTENEKLFF. The CDR3 DNA sequence: TGCGCCAGCAGCACCGGGACAGAGAATGAAAAACTGTTTTTT.

J is TRBJ1-2 and V is TRBV5-6, with D unresolved. CDR3 length equals 12 residues. The V gene's germline CDR1 is SGHDT and CDR2 YYEEEE. The V end was cut by 1 base, the J end by 8 bases, with 9 bases between. CDR3 residues: CASSLFTSGYTF. The CDR3 nucleotides read TGTGCCAGCAGCTTGTTTACCAGCGGCTACACCTTC.

The chain combines TRBV30 with TRBJ1-2; possibly TRBD1 for D (5 bases). CDR1 and CDR2 from the germline V gene are GTSNPN and SVGIG (reference sequence). Trimming stripped 0 bases from V and 11 bases from J, with 10 bases between. The CDR3 is 11 residues long. The DNA for the CDR3 is TGTGCCTGGAGTGTAGGGGCCCGATACACCTTC. Encoded protein: CAWSVGARYTF. Full variable domain (outside the CDR3, taken from reference TRBV30 and TRBJ1-2): SQTIHQWPATLVQPVGSPLSLECTVEGTSNPNLYWYRQAAGRGLQLLFYSVGIGQISSEVPQNLSASRPQDRQFILSSKKLLLSDSGFYLCAWSVGARYTFGSGTRLTVV.

The chain links TRBV6-6 to TRBJ2-3, with 7 bases lining up with TRBD2. The CDR3 extends over 15 amino acids. Trimming took 2 bases from V and 3 from J; bases not matched to a gene: 5. Germline CDR1 reads MNHNY; CDR2 reads SVGAGI (reference sequence). This CDR3 reads CASSYVAGGTDTQYF. DNA of the CDR3: TGTGCCAGCAGTTACGTAGCGGGCGGTACAGATACGCAGTATTTT.